This entry lists 19 T cell receptor beta chains sequenced from one sample in a study of Graves' ophthalmopathy and Graves' hyperthyroidism. RNA transcripts provided the template for amplifying TCR beta CDR3 regions. Second-round multiplex PCR came after first-round RT-PCR with HTBI primers. TCRdb passed the multiplex PCR reads through MiXCR, listing each CDR3 protein once. The data hold hundreds of thousands of distinct CDR3 sequences, with approximately 15% observed a single time. The sample was peripheral blood. These receptors were taken from a woman aged 18-29 years with stable Graves' hyperthyroidism.

V usage is TRBV28 and J usage is TRBJ2-5, with D possibly called TRBD1 or TRBD2 (5 bases each). The CDR3 spans 15 residues. V dropped 7 bases and J dropped 2 bases, with 17 bases sitting between them. Looked up from germline, CDR1 is MDHEN and CDR2 is SYDVKM. The CDR3 DNA reads as TGTGCCAGCAACTCCTTAGGGGAGAAACAAGAGACCCAGTACTTC. Its protein is CASNSLGEKQETQYF.

The rearrangement joins TRBV11-2 to TRBJ1-5; 9 positions match TRBD1. Trimming at V came to 5 bases and at J to 7 bases, leaving 12 bases not matched to a gene. The CDR3 is 16 amino acids. The germline V gene encodes CDR1 SGHAT and CDR2 FQNNGV. The CDR3 is CASSPSGQGRGQPQHF. The CDR3 DNA reads TGTGCCAGCAGCCCGTCCGGACAGGGGAGAGGGCAGCCCCAGCATTTT. Variable domain in full (rest from reference TRBV11-2 and TRBJ1-5): EAGVAQSPRYKIIEKRQSVAFWCNPISGHATLYWYQQILGQGPKLLIQFQNNGVVDDSQLPKDRFSAERLKGVDSTLKIQPAKLEDSAVYLCASSPSGQGRGQPQHFGDGTRLSIL.

This clonotype has at least ten counts. V gene TRBV7-8 combines with J gene TRBJ1-1; D remains unclear. The V gene's germline CDR1 is SGHVS and CDR2 FQNEAQ. The CDR3 totals 13 residues. Trimming removed 2 bases from V and 4 bases from J, with 8 bases in between. CDR3 DNA: TGTGCCAGCAGCTTAAAATTGGGCACTGAAGCTTTCTTT. The encoded protein is CASSLKLGTEAFF.

This clonotype was seen many times. This chain connects TRBV19 to TRBJ2-7, with D perhaps matching TRBD2 (7 bases). There are 13 residues in the CDR3. The V end was cut by 3 bases, the J end by 3 bases, with 9 bases between. CDR1 is LNHDA and CDR2 is SQIVND in the germline V gene (reference sequence). CDR3 nucleotides: TGTGCCAGTAGTATTAGGGGGGGCTACGAGCAGTACTTC. Translation: CASSIRGGYEQYF.

This clonotype was observed many times. This chain links TRBV6-2 or TRBV6-3 with TRBJ1-5, with D perhaps TRBD1 (5 bases). The CDR3 runs to 17 residues. V gave up 0 bases and J gave up 1 base, with 13 bases separating them. Germline values: CDR1 MNHEY, CDR2 SVGEGT. CDR3 nucleotides: TGTGCCAGCAGTTACTCGGCAGGGTCCGGGAGCAATCAGCCCCAGCATTTT. Translating gives CASSYSAGSGSNQPQHF.

The chain carries TRBV24-1 and TRBJ2-5; D is ambiguous. Germline V lookup: CDR1 KGHDR, CDR2 SFDVKD. The CDR3 loop spans 13 amino acids. V was clipped by 5 bases and J by 5 bases, with 11 bases between them. The CDR3 DNA follows: TGTGCCACCAGTGGTTGGGGTCCGGAGACCCAGTACTTC. Its protein is CATSGWGPETQYF.

Only a few counts were recorded for this clonotype. One base away lies a much larger clone, so this may be a sequencing read error. The chain recombines TRBV12-3 or TRBV12-4 with TRBJ2-2; TRBD1 or TRBD2 may be the D gene (5 bases each). This CDR3 is 12 amino acids long. DNA for the CDR3: TGTGCCAGCAGAGGGGTAGCCGGGGAGCTGTGTTTT. Protein product: CASRGVAGELCF.

This clonotype has at least ten counts. This chain joins TRBV12-3 or TRBV12-4 and TRBJ1-2; 7 nucleotides agree with TRBD1. The CDR3 is 12 amino acids. The V gene end was trimmed by 7 bases and the J gene end by 12 bases; junction bases not matched to a gene: 11. In DNA form, the CDR3 reads TGTGCCAGCACCTCAACAACAGGGGTGAACACCTTC. It specifies CASTSTTGVNTF.

This clonotype has ten or more counts. The chain employs TRBV25-1 and TRBJ2-5, with D possibly being TRBD1 (5 bases). Germline CDR1 is MGHDK and CDR2 is SYGVNS. V was shortened by 1 base and J by 3 bases, with 9 bases between the two germline ends. The CDR3 has 14 residues. For the CDR3, the DNA is TGTGCCAGCAGTGAATTTAAGACAGAAGAGACCCAGTACTTC. Translation: CASSEFKTEETQYF.

This clonotype showed up many times. This chain connects TRBV6-2 or TRBV6-3 to TRBJ1-2; no clear D gene. CDR1 is MNHEY and CDR2 is SVGEGT in the germline V gene. The V end lost 2 bases, the J end lost 4 bases, and 5 bases lay between the germline ends. This CDR3 is 12 amino acids long. This CDR3 reads CASSYRTYGYTF. In DNA form, the CDR3 reads TGTGCCAGCAGTTACAGGACCTATGGCTACACCTTC.

Many counts were recorded for this clonotype. CDR3: CASSYGGLADYEQYF. The DNA of the CDR3 is TGTGCCAGCAGTTACGGGGGACTAGCGGACTACGAGCAGTACTTC. The chain combines TRBV6-5 with TRBJ2-7, with TRBD2 matching 11 bases. V was pared by 2 bases and J by 3 bases, with 3 bases of the junction left unmatched. CDR3 length equals 15 residues. In germline, CDR1 is MNHEY, CDR2 SVGAGI.

The gene calls are TRBV24-1 and TRBJ1-2; D is undetermined. The CDR3 is 12 amino acids. From germline, CDR1 is KGHDR and CDR2 SFDVKD. The V gene lost 4 bases and the J gene lost 5 bases, with 7 bases spanning the gap. This CDR3 is CATSELGYGYTF. In nucleotides, the CDR3 is TGTGCCACCAGTGAGTTGGGGTATGGCTACACCTTC.

The chain couples TRBV11-1 to TRBJ1-5; no clear D. The CDR3 runs to 18 residues. The V gene's germline CDR1 is SGHAT and CDR2 FQDESV (reference sequence). V lost 1 base and J lost 2, with 18 bases in between. CDR3 bases: TGTGCCAGCAGCTTAGTCGGAAACCGCCTCGGAGGCAATCAGCCCCAGCATTTT. Protein: CASSLVGNRLGGNQPQHF.

There are many counts of this clonotype. The V and J genes are TRBV15 and TRBJ1-1; D not resolved. This CDR3 contains 12 residues. Germline assignment: CDR1 LNHNV and CDR2 YYDKDF (reference sequence). Trimming removed 0 bases at V and 5 bases at J, with 4 bases between. CDR3 protein: CATSRDITEAFF. Written as DNA, the CDR3 is TGTGCCACCAGCAGAGATATAACTGAAGCTTTCTTT.

The rearrangement uses TRBV6-2 or TRBV6-3 and TRBJ1-1, with D uncertain. The CDR3 extends over 12 amino acids. CDR1 is MNHEY, CDR2 SVGEGT, per germline. V was cut by 2 bases and J by 7 bases, with 8 bases left in between. The CDR3 coding sequence is TGTGCCAGCAGTTACAATCGGATTGAAGCTTTCTTT. It translates to CASSYNRIEAFF.

The chain employs TRBV11-2 and TRBJ1-3; D gene uncertain. Trimming pared 4 bases from V and 1 base from J, leaving 11 bases between. Germline V gives CDR1 SGHAT, CDR2 FQNNGV. This CDR3 region has 15 residues. This chain's CDR3 is CASSSAPWSGNTIYF. In DNA form, the CDR3 reads TGTGCCAGCAGCTCCGCTCCCTGGTCTGGAAACACCATATATTTT.

This clonotype was seen many times. One end of the junction fails to match germline, which may point to a read error. CDR3 region: CASSLAGGILKTQYF. CDR3 nucleotide sequence: TGTGCCAGCAGCTTAGCGGGGGGGATTTTAAAGACCCAGTACTTC. This chain links TRBV12-3 or TRBV12-4 with TRBJ2-5, with 11 bases aligning to TRBD2. The CDR3 is made up of 15 amino acids.

The table lists this clonotype with many counts. The chain has TRBV12-3 or TRBV12-4 and TRBJ2-4; D call uncertain. V was pared by 5 bases and J by 0 bases, with 14 bases between. The CDR3 totals 16 residues. The CDR3 sequence is CASSPTLGQAKNIQYF. CDR3 in DNA: TGTGCCAGCAGTCCGACCCTCGGGCAAGCCAAAAACATTCAGTACTTC.

In its sample, this clonotype was seen many times. CDR3 nucleotides: TGTGCCAGCAGCTTAGGCCGTTGGGCCCCGAACACTGAAGCTTTCTTT. Protein sequence: CASSLGRWAPNTEAFF. The chain couples TRBV13 to TRBJ1-1, with D unresolved. Trimming pared 0 bases from V and 1 base from J, leaving 12 bases between. Germline CDR1 PRHDT, CDR2 FYEKMQ (reference sequence). CDR3 length equals 16 residues.